These 20 T cell receptor beta chains came from one sample sequenced in a study of blood T cells in healthy people across ages. A second roughly 6 to 12 cycle PCR used barcoded and J-beta primers. MiXCR, run by TCRdb on the 5' RACE reads, gives a single entry per CDR3 protein. The sample consists of some 890,000 distinct CDR3 sequences, under 35% of them appearing once. This sample also belongs to another study, concerning T cells of mothers and their children.

Sequencing used blood. The origin of the receptors is a middle-aged woman in good health.

The chain combines TRBV28 with TRBJ1-1; 9 bases line up with TRBD1. This CDR3 has 13 residues. J was trimmed by 5 bases and V by 9 bases; bases with no gene match: 7. Per germline, CDR1 MDHEN and CDR2 SYDVKM. In DNA form, the CDR3 reads TGTGCCAGTATAACAGGGGGCCGGACTGAAGCTTTCTTT. Translated, it gives CASITGGRTEAFF.

This chain joins TRBV6-4 and TRBJ2-7; 13 nucleotides agree with TRBD2. The CDR3 length is 14 residues. With 4 bases clipped from V and 7 bases from J, the junction kept 4 bases outside the gene matches. The germline gives CDR1 MRHNA, CDR2 SNTAGT. The CDR3 loop reads CASSGTSGGGEQYF. The CDR3 region has the DNA TGTGCCAGCAGTGGGACTAGCGGGGGTGGTGAGCAGTACTTC.

With regard to this clonotype: A much larger clone sits a single nucleotide away, making a read error possible. The chain has TRBV3-1 and TRBJ1-5; 8 nucleotides align to TRBD1. CDR1 and CDR2 (germline): LGHDT, YNNKEL (reference sequence). This CDR3 is 15 amino acids long. Trimming removed 4 bases from V and 9 bases from J; junction bases left unmatched: 11. CDR3 DNA sequence: TGTGCCAGCAGCCCAGGACAGGGCTCTAGGCGGCCCCAGCATTTT. It translates to CASSPGQGSRRPQHF.

There are many counts of this clonotype. The chain couples TRBV20-1 to TRBJ2-7; the D gene is possibly TRBD2 (6 bases). The CDR3 is made up of 13 amino acids. Trimming removed 7 bases at V and 3 bases at J, with 16 bases between. The germline gives CDR1 DFQATT, CDR2 SNEGSKA (reference sequence). The CDR3 region is CSEEGWGVYEQYF. The CDR3 DNA sequence: TGCAGTGAGGAAGGGTGGGGGGTCTACGAGCAGTACTTC.

This clonotype was recorded once. The V gene is TRBV20-1, the J gene TRBJ2-1; the D is unclear. V dropped 6 bases and J dropped 1 base, with 7 bases sitting between them. The CDR3 totals 12 residues. Germline V lookup: CDR1 DFQATT, CDR2 SNEGSKA (reference sequence). The CDR3 is CSATGSYNEQFF. CDR3 bases: TGCAGTGCAACTGGGTCCTACAATGAGCAGTTCTTC.

The chain is built from TRBV28 and TRBJ2-6; 7 nucleotides align to TRBD2. Germline V CDR1 and CDR2: MDHEN, SYDVKM. V gave up 4 bases and J gave up 5 bases; unmatched junction bases: 11. The CDR3 runs 17 residues. The CDR3 DNA reads as TGTGCCAGCAGTTCCGAAGCGGGGTTGAACTGGGCCAACGTCCTGACTTTC. Protein: CASSSEAGLNWANVLTF. The entire variable domain, with the rest obtained from reference TRBV28 and TRBJ2-6, is as follows: DVKVTQSSRYLVKRTGEKVFLECVQDMDHENMFWYRQDPGLGLRLIYFSYDVKMKEKGDIPEGYSVSREKKERFSLILESASTNQTSMYLCASSSEAGLNWANVLTFGAGSRLTVL.

V gene TRBV29-1 combines with J gene TRBJ1-5; possibly TRBD1 for D (5 bases). CDR3 length equals 13 residues. Trimming took off 7 bases at V and 3 bases at J, with 13 bases between the two ends. Germline V gene data show CDR1 as SQVTM and CDR2 as ANQGSEA. The CDR3 nucleotides are TGCAGCGCCGGGGGTGAGAACAATCAGCCCCAGCATTTT. Its translation: CSAGGENNQPQHF.

This chain connects TRBV2 to TRBJ2-7; D is possibly TRBD1 (6 bases). Trimming shortened V by 6 bases and J by 2 bases, and 17 bases separated the two germline ends. Per germline, CDR1 SNHLY and CDR2 FYNNEI. The CDR3 is 15 residues long. The CDR3 DNA is TGTGCCAGCAGCGCAGAACAGGGCCGTACCTACGAGCAGTACTTC. Its translation is CASSAEQGRTYEQYF.

V usage is TRBV30 and J usage is TRBJ2-7, with 8 bases that match TRBD2. Trimming at V came to 4 bases and at J to 5 bases, leaving 7 bases not matched to a gene. The CDR3 totals 13 residues. Germline V gene lookup returns CDR1 GTSNPN and CDR2 SVGIG (reference sequence). CDR3 protein: CAWNERGTHEQYF. CDR3 DNA sequence: TGTGCCTGGAATGAGCGGGGGACCCACGAGCAGTACTTC.

For this clonotype: Being one base from a much bigger clone, this may be a read error. The chain employs TRBV6-5 and TRBJ2-1, with 8 positions matching TRBD1. This CDR3 has 16 amino acids. V shed 5 bases, J shed 13 bases, and the junction held 19 bases outside the gene matches. Per germline, CDR1 MNHEY and CDR2 SVGAGI. CDR3 amino acids: CASSPTTGVGQETQFF. CDR3 sequence (DNA): TGTGCCAGCAGTCCTACGACAGGGGTCGGACAAGAGACCCAGTTCTTC.

This clonotype turned up a few times. This sequence joins TRBV10-3 and TRBJ1-2; 11 bases fit TRBD1. Germline trimming cut 4 bases from V and 1 base from J; bases unmatched to any gene: 5. The CDR3 runs to 16 residues. Germline-derived CDR1 and CDR2 are ENHRY and SYGVKD. CDR3 residues: CAISGTGGPNNYGYTF. CDR3 coding DNA: TGTGCCATCAGTGGGACAGGGGGCCCGAATAACTATGGCTACACCTTC.

This clonotype was seen repeatedly, ten times or more. This sequence joins TRBV11-2 and TRBJ2-4; D is perhaps TRBD1 or TRBD2 (7 bases each). This CDR3 is 14 amino acids long. V shed 5 bases and J shed 6 bases, with 14 bases lying between them. Germline V gene lookup returns CDR1 SGHAT and CDR2 FQNNGV. CDR3 coding DNA: TGTGCCAGCAGCCCGACAGGGAGGGGAAACATTCAGTACTTC. Amino acid sequence: CASSPTGRGNIQYF.

This clonotype was seen only a few times. The chain is built from TRBV4-3 and TRBJ1-1, with a weak D call TRBD1 (5 bases). Trimming took off 4 bases at V and 0 bases at J, with 15 bases between the two ends. Germline CDR1 LGHNA, CDR2 YSLEER. The length of the CDR3 is 16 residues. The CDR3 coding sequence is TGCGCCAGCAGCCCCCACCTAGGGGAATTGAACACTGAAGCTTTCTTT. Its translation: CASSPHLGELNTEAFF.

The genes are TRBV6-1 and TRBJ1-1, with D uncertain. This CDR3 is 14 amino acids long. Germline V gives CDR1 MNHNS, CDR2 SASEGT. Between the trimmed V and J ends, which lost 3 bases and 1 base, there was a span of 9 bases. DNA for the CDR3: TGTGCCAGCAGTGAGGGTTTTGCGAACACTGAAGCTTTCTTT. It yields the protein CASSEGFANTEAFF.

In its sample, this clonotype was seen a few times. The chain couples TRBV25-1 to TRBJ1-1; tentatively, D is TRBD1 (6 bases). CDR3 length: 21 amino acids. V lost 1 base and J lost 0, with 27 bases in between. The germline gives CDR1 MGHDK, CDR2 SYGVNS. In DNA form, the CDR3 reads TGTGCCAGCAGTGAATCAATTGTAGGCGGGGGGCGCCGCCTAATGAACACTGAAGCTTTCTTT. This sequence encodes CASSESIVGGGRRLMNTEAFF.

This clonotype appeared many times. The chain combines TRBV2 with TRBJ2-5, with 10 bases aligning to TRBD2. V gave up 7 bases and J gave up 5 bases; unmatched junction bases: 10. The V gene's germline CDR1 is SNHLY and CDR2 FYNNEI. The CDR3 contains 15 residues. The CDR3 is CASMGGLAGVETQYF. The CDR3 bases are TGTGCCAGCATGGGTGGGCTAGCGGGGGTGGAGACCCAGTACTTC.

This clonotype was seen a handful of times. Being one base from a much bigger clone, this may be a read error. The chain combines TRBV6-2 or TRBV6-3 with TRBJ2-2; TRBD1 might be the D (6 bases). The CDR3 covers 13 residues. Germline V CDR1 and CDR2: MNHEY, SVGEGT. CDR3 nucleotide sequence: TGTGCCAGCAGTTACAGGGACACCGGGGAGCGGTTTTTT. Translation gives CASSYRDTGERFF.

This clonotype was seen ten or more times. The chain couples TRBV5-6 to TRBJ1-2; 9 bases agree with TRBD1. Per germline, CDR1 SGHDT and CDR2 YYEEEE. V was clipped by 6 bases and J by 8 bases; unmatched bases: 8. CDR3 length equals 13 residues. The CDR3 DNA is TGTGCCAGCAACAACAGGGGGCGCGAGGGCTACACCTTC. Its translation is CASNNRGREGYTF. Using reference TRBV5-6 and TRBJ1-2 for the parts outside the CDR3, the full variable domain is DAGVTQSPTHLIKTRGQQVTLRCSPKSGHDTVSWYQQALGQGPQFIFQYYEEEERQRGNFPDRFSGHQFPNYSSELNVNALLLGDSALYLCASNNRGREGYTFGSGTRLTVV.

V usage is TRBV5-1 and J usage is TRBJ2-7; no firm D call. This CDR3 spans 14 amino acids. V lost 0 bases and J 5 bases, leaving 12 bases between the germline ends. Germline V CDR1 and CDR2: SGHRS, YFSETQ. This chain's CDR3 is CASSLEGTIDEQYF. The DNA of the CDR3 is TGCGCCAGCAGCTTGGAAGGTACCATTGACGAGCAGTACTTC.

This clonotype was observed a few times. The rearrangement joins TRBV27 to TRBJ1-1; D is uncertain. V was clipped by 6 bases and J by 3 bases, with 11 bases between them. The germline V gene encodes CDR1 MNHEY and CDR2 SMNVEV (reference sequence). The CDR3 loop spans 13 amino acids. Here the CDR3 DNA reads TGTGCCAGCAGCCGATCATGGGACACTGAAGCTTTCTTT. Residues: CASSRSWDTEAFF.